This TCR beta chain was recovered during a study of human thymus T cells (dated by TCRdb to about 2020). For context, the study as a whole: The study characterized TCR alpha and beta repertoires from eight infant thymus samples and a few related peripheral blood samples. Donor ages ranged from roughly 7 to 250 days, and the cohort comprised five or six male and a couple of female infants. Summary of the overall study and its limitations: Thymus samples yielded on average roughly 840,000 unique TCRB clonotypes, compared with 80,000 to 85,000 from blood samples. Both the thymic and the peripheral blood repertoires appeared to show biased V and J gene segment usage. According to the related research, thymic TCR repertoires were highly overlapping among unrelated individuals.

To note about this clone: It lacks a known antigen. A junction boundary mismatches the germline segment, possibly from a read error.

The immunoSEQ multiplex PCR assay was used to amplify the TCRB and TCRAD loci from a standardized amount of quality-controlled genomic DNA. Amplicons spanned the V(D)J region at a length sufficient to cover the CDR3 and identify V and J genes. Amplicon sequencing was performed on an Illumina platform through the commercial immunoSEQ service. Concerning the study's data processing: Corrections for primer bias and sequencing errors followed previously described methods, while TCRAD and TCRB definitions were based on the IMGT database. Repertoires were analysed with immunoSEQ Analyzer 3.0 and VDJTools, covering basic statistics, V/J segment usage, diversity estimates, rarefaction and pairwise overlap. Diversity was estimated using the Chao1, ChaoE, Efron-Thisted, Shannon and inverse Simpson indices, and was also estimated on datasets down-sampled to the size of the smallest sample. For repertoire overlap, CDR3 nucleotide sequence, V gene and J gene had to match strictly, and clustering was done by Jaccard-based multidimensional scaling. Entries here come from immuneACCESS through TCRdb and include only in-frame sequences with V and J called. Some clones fail to appear in such tables; in the studies checked, an unresolved V gene covers under half of the shortfall, and the cause of the remainder is unknown. V and J calls and clone size are copied from that table; D and trimming were computed from the DNA. This sample comprises some 120,000 clones, approximately 96% of them detected only once. The ten largest clones add up to less than 0.03% of the sample.

The germline V gene provides CDR1 MDHEN and CDR2 SYDVKM. The CDR3 measures 16 amino acids from cysteine to phenylalanine. Only CDR3 DNA is held: 48 bases, read in frame from base 1. Thymus tissue was obtained as surgical resects removed during corrective cardiac surgery. Immunologically healthy infants undergoing open corrective cardiac surgery for congenital heart defects in Finland were used as donors. After being mechanically released from the tissue, thymocytes were kept at -70 degrees C in pellets of about 8.5-30 million cells. Genomic DNA was extracted from frozen cell pellets with a QIAsymphony instrument.

Specimen: thymus tissue. The chain uses TRBV28 and TRBJ2-1; 7 nucleotides in the junction match TRBD1. The sequence derives from a boy less than two years old with a congenital heart defect but otherwise immunologically healthy. The nucleotide sequence is given as TGTGCCAGCAGTCACCACCGGGACAGCCCCTACCATGAGCAGTTCTTC. This translates into CASSHHRDSPYHEQFF.